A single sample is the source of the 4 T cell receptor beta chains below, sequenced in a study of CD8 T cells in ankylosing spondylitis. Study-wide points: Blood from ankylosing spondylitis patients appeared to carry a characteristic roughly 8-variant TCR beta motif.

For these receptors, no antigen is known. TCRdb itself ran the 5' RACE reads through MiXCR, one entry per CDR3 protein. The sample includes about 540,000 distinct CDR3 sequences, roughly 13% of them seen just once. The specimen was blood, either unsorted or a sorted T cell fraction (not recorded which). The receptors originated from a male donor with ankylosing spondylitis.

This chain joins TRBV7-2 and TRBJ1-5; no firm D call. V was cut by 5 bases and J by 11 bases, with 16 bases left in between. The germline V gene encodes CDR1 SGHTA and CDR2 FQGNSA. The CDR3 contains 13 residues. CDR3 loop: CASSQPPVMAQHF. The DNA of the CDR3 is TGTGCCAGCAGCCAGCCTCCCGTGATGGCCCAGCATTTT.

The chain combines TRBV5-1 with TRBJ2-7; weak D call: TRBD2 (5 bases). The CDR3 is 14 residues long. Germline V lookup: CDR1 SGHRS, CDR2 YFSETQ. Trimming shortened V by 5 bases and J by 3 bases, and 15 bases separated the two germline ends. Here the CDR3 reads CASSPGPAGYEQYF. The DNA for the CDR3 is TGCGCCAGCAGTCCCGGGCCGGCGGGCTACGAGCAGTACTTC.

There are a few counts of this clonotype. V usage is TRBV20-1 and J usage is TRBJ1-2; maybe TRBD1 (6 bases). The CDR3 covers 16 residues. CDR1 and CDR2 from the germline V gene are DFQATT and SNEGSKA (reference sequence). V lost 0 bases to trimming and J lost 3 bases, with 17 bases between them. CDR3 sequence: CSARDTPGAKDYGYTF. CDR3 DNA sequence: TGCAGTGCTAGAGATACTCCAGGGGCGAAGGACTATGGCTACACCTTC.

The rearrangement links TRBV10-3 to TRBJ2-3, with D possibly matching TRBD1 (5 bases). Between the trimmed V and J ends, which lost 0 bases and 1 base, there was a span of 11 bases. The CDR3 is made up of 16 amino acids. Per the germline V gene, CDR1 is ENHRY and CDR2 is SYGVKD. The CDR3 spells CAISESGRVGTDTQYF. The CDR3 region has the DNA TGTGCCATCAGTGAGTCGGGCAGGGTAGGCACAGATACGCAGTATTTT.